These 27 T cell receptor beta chains share one sample of origin, sequenced in a study of CD8 T cells in ankylosing spondylitis. TCRdb analysed the 5' RACE reads with MiXCR anew, one entry per CDR3 protein. The sample shows about 180,000 distinct CDR3 sequences, approximately 9% of them seen only once. The sequenced sample consisted of blood, either unsorted or a sorted T cell fraction (not recorded which). Every receptor here comes from a female donor with ankylosing spondylitis or in good health (not recorded which).

This clonotype occurred many times. The chain joins TRBV9 to TRBJ2-5; no definite D call. The germline V gene encodes CDR1 SGDLS and CDR2 YYNGEE. Trimming took off 0 bases at V and 2 bases at J, with 11 bases between the two ends. This CDR3 spans 15 amino acids. The DNA of the CDR3 is TGTGCCAGCAGCGTAGCTAACAGTGGGCAAGAGACCCAGTACTTC. Amino acid sequence: CASSVANSGQETQYF.

The sample holds a few counts of this clonotype. V usage is TRBV5-1 and J usage is TRBJ1-2; possibly TRBD1 for D (5 bases). CDR1 is SGHRS and CDR2 is YFSETQ in the germline V gene. Trimming took 4 bases from V and 4 from J, leaving 8 bases between them. The CDR3 contains 12 residues. The CDR3 spells CASSEGSYGYTF. The CDR3 DNA follows: TGCGCCAGCAGCGAGGGGTCCTATGGCTACACCTTC.

The gene calls are TRBV10-2 and TRBJ2-5; D possibly corresponds to TRBD2 (5 bases). Germline CDR1 and CDR2: WSHSY and SAAADI. The germline V and J ends were trimmed by 10 bases and 5 bases, with 8 bases remaining between them. This CDR3 comprises 10 residues. The CDR3 DNA is TGCGCCACCTCGGGGGAGACCCAGTACTTC. This encodes CATSGETQYF.

This clonotype was observed a handful of times. The chain combines TRBV28 with TRBJ2-1, with 7 bases matching TRBD1. The CDR3 totals 13 residues. CDR1 is MDHEN, CDR2 SYDVKM, per germline. J was trimmed by 9 bases and V by 7 bases; bases with no gene match: 9. The CDR3 DNA is TGTGCCAGCATCCTAGGGGGCAGTCGTGAGCAGTTCTTC. Amino acids: CASILGGSREQFF.

The chain links TRBV27 to TRBJ2-1; D is tentatively TRBD1 or TRBD2 (5 bases each). The CDR3 totals 12 residues. The V and J ends lost 2 bases and 12 bases respectively, with 11 bases between them. Germline V gives CDR1 MNHEY, CDR2 SMNVEV (reference sequence). DNA for the CDR3: TGTGCCAGCAGTTTAGAGGGGTCGGTGCAGTTCTTC. Translated: CASSLEGSVQFF.

This chain connects TRBV20-1 to TRBJ2-4; D unresolved. This CDR3 contains 14 residues. Germline V lookup: CDR1 DFQATT, CDR2 SNEGSKA (reference sequence). Trimming removed 1 base at V and 7 bases at J, with 14 bases between. The CDR3 here is CSARAWEWFNIQYF. The CDR3 nucleotides read TGCAGTGCTAGAGCGTGGGAATGGTTTAACATTCAGTACTTC.

The sample holds a few counts of this clonotype. This sequence joins TRBV11-2 and TRBJ2-1; 8 bases align to TRBD1. Germline CDR1 is SGHAT and CDR2 is FQNNGV. The CDR3 covers 18 residues. V was clipped by 4 bases and J by 0 bases; unmatched bases: 11. Here the CDR3 DNA reads TGTGCCAGCAGCTCTAGGGGGGATGGACAGGGCTCCTACAATGAGCAGTTCTTC. This gives the protein CASSSRGDGQGSYNEQFF.

This clonotype was recorded a few times. The chain joins TRBV6-4 to TRBJ2-6; D assignment may be TRBD1 or TRBD2 (5 bases each). CDR3 length: 14 amino acids. Looked up from germline, CDR1 is MRHNA and CDR2 is SNTAGT. Trimming pared 3 bases from V and 2 bases from J, leaving 5 bases between. The CDR3 nucleotides are TGTGCCAGCAGTGAGGGGGCTGGGGCCAACGTCCTGACTTTC. Its protein is CASSEGAGANVLTF.

This clonotype came up a few times. The chain combines TRBV12-3 or TRBV12-4 with TRBJ1-2; TRBD1 might be the D (6 bases). V was pared by 3 bases and J by 8 bases, with 13 bases between. The CDR3 has 13 residues. The CDR3 spells CASSLGGARGYTF. The CDR3 DNA follows: TGTGCCAGCAGTTTGGGGGGGGCAAGAGGCTACACCTTC.

The V gene is TRBV20-1, the J gene TRBJ2-1; 8 nucleotides line up with TRBD2. After removal of 3 bases from V and 10 bases from J, the junction contained 17 bases not matched to a gene. Germline V gene data show CDR1 as DFQATT and CDR2 as SNEGSKA (reference sequence). The length of the CDR3 is 16 residues. CDR3 sequence (DNA): TGCAGTGCTAGGGGCAGAAGCGGGAGTTTCTCGGGCGAGCAGTTCTTC. This sequence encodes CSARGRSGSFSGEQFF.

This clonotype came up many times. The chain couples TRBV12-3 or TRBV12-4 to TRBJ2-7; the D gene is possibly TRBD2 (5 bases). V lost 3 bases and J lost 2, with 8 bases in between. The CDR3 has 13 amino acids. The CDR3 DNA is TGTGCCAGCAGTTTGGGGAGCCCCTACGAGCAGTACTTC. Residues: CASSLGSPYEQYF.

There are many counts of this clonotype. For the CDR3, the DNA is TGTGCCAGCAGCCAAGCCAACAGAGTCCATGAGCAGTTCTTC. Translation: CASSQANRVHEQFF. The V and J genes are TRBV14 and TRBJ2-1; D not certain. The CDR3 spans 14 residues. With 1 base removed from V and 8 bases from J, the gap between germline ends came to 12 bases. Germline CDR1 SGHDN, CDR2 FVKESK. Filled out from reference TRBV14 and TRBJ2-1, the complete variable domain reads EAGVTQFPSHSVIEKGQTVTLRCDPISGHDNLYWYRRVMGKEIKFLLHFVKESKQDESGMPNNRFLAERTGGTYSTLKVQPAELEDSGVYFCASSQANRVHEQFFGPGTRLTVL.

The CDR3 DNA is TGTGCCAGCAGGACAGGGGCGGAGACCCAGTACTTC. It translates to CASRTGAETQYF. The chain combines TRBV7-9 with TRBJ2-5; 8 bases are a match to TRBD1. V was clipped by 6 bases and J by 5 bases; unmatched bases: 2. CDR3 length: 12 residues. CDR1 is SEHNR, CDR2 FQNEAQ, per germline (reference sequence). The full variable domain, with the rest looked up from reference TRBV7-9 and TRBJ2-5, is DTGVSQNPRHKITKRGQNVTFRCDPISEHNRLYWYRQTLGQGPEFLTYFQNEAQLEKSRLLSDRFSAERPKGSFSTLEIQRTEQGDSAMYLCASRTGAETQYFGPGTRLLVL.

The rearrangement uses TRBV20-1 and TRBJ2-1; 7 bases are a match to TRBD2. The germline V gene encodes CDR1 DFQATT and CDR2 SNEGSKA (reference sequence). V dropped 5 bases and J dropped 0; count of bases not matched to a gene: 10. The CDR3 contains 16 residues. The DNA of the CDR3 is TGCAGTGCTGCCCCTAGCGGCGCTAGCTCCTACAATGAGCAGTTCTTC. Protein: CSAAPSGASSYNEQFF.

The chain joins TRBV4-1 to TRBJ1-1; D remains unclear. V gave up 4 bases and J gave up 1 base, with 7 bases separating them. Germline V gene sequence: CDR1 MGHRA, CDR2 YSYEKL. The CDR3 length is 13 residues. CDR3 amino acids: CASSPIPNTEAFF. The CDR3 coding sequence is TGCGCCAGCAGCCCTATACCGAACACTGAAGCTTTCTTT.

This clonotype was observed at least ten times. J is TRBJ2-7 and V is TRBV29-1; D might be TRBD2 (7 bases). The CDR3 covers 13 residues. CDR1 is SQVTM, CDR2 ANQGSEA, per germline. Trimming pared 6 bases from V and 3 bases from J, leaving 15 bases between. The CDR3 DNA reads TGCAGCGTAAGGGGGGGCGAGGTCTACGAGCAGTACTTC. As protein: CSVRGGEVYEQYF.

The V gene is TRBV5-1, the J gene TRBJ2-7; 9 bases are shared with TRBD2. V shed 5 bases, J shed 4 bases, and the junction held 7 bases outside the gene matches. The CDR3 sequence is 14 residues long. Germline V lookup: CDR1 SGHRS, CDR2 YFSETQ. The DNA of the CDR3 is TGCGCCAGCAGTTCCGGGACTAGCTCATACGAGCAGTACTTC. It yields the protein CASSSGTSSYEQYF. Full variable domain (missing parts from reference TRBV5-1 and TRBJ2-7): KAGVTQTPRYLIKTRGQQVTLSCSPISGHRSVSWYQQTPGQGLQFLFEYFSETQRNKGNFPGRFSGRQFSNSRSEMNVSTLELGDSALYLCASSSGTSSYEQYFGPGTRLTVT.

There are a few counts of this clonotype. The chain has TRBV20-1 and TRBJ1-1; D remains unclear. Between the trimmed V and J ends, which lost 0 bases and 1 base, there was a span of 0 bases. The CDR3 consists of 11 residues. Looked up from germline, CDR1 is DFQATT and CDR2 is SNEGSKA (reference sequence). CDR3 DNA sequence: TGCAGTGCTAGAGAGAACACTGAAGCTTTCTTT. This encodes CSARENTEAFF.

V gene TRBV7-9 combines with J gene TRBJ2-4; D gene ambiguous. Germline loops: CDR1 SEHNR, CDR2 FQNEAQ (reference sequence). Trimming stripped 5 bases from V and 8 bases from J, with 13 bases between. The CDR3 has 13 residues. This CDR3 reads CASSPSLEDIQYF. The CDR3, as DNA: TGTGCCAGCAGCCCCTCCCTGGAAGACATTCAGTACTTC.

The table lists this clonotype with a few counts. V usage is TRBV7-2 and J usage is TRBJ2-7, with 10 positions matching TRBD1. The CDR3 extends over 15 amino acids. The V segment lost 4 bases and the J segment 3 bases; nucleotides outside the gene matches: 6. The germline V gene has CDR1 SGHTA and CDR2 FQGNSA. The DNA of the CDR3 is TGTGCCAGCAGCTCTGGGACAGGGGCATTCTACGAGCAGTACTTC. It encodes CASSSGTGAFYEQYF. Supplemented by reference TRBV7-2 and TRBJ2-7, the full variable domain reads GAGVSQSPSNKVTEKGKDVELRCDPISGHTALYWYRQSLGQGLEFLIYFQGNSAPDKSGLPSDRFSAERTGGSVSTLTIQRTQQEDSAVYLCASSSGTGAFYEQYFGPGTRLTVT.

This clonotype has only a few counts. This chain links TRBV27 with TRBJ2-1; a weak D match, TRBD2 (5 bases). Trimming took off 3 bases at V and 7 bases at J, with 10 bases between the two ends. The CDR3 length is 13 residues. Germline V lookup: CDR1 MNHEY, CDR2 SMNVEV (reference sequence). CDR3 nucleotide sequence: TGTGCCAGCAGTTTCAGTACGGGGAATGAGCAGTTCTTC. Its translation is CASSFSTGNEQFF.

The V gene is TRBV5-5, the J gene TRBJ2-1, with 8 nucleotides matching TRBD2. The CDR3 has 15 residues. Germline lookup yields CDR1 SGHKS and CDR2 YYEKEE (reference sequence). V lost 4 bases, J lost 6 bases, and 9 bases stayed unmatched. The CDR3 here is CASSVGTSYGNEQFF. The CDR3 nucleotides read TGTGCCAGCAGCGTCGGGACTAGTTATGGCAATGAGCAGTTCTTC.

The sample holds a few counts of this clonotype. The chain has TRBV27 and TRBJ1-5; D is unresolved. This CDR3 has 14 amino acids. V dropped 2 bases and J dropped 0 bases, with 5 bases sitting between them. Germline-derived CDR1 and CDR2 are MNHEY and SMNVEV (reference sequence). The CDR3 nucleotides read TGTGCCAGCAGTTTAGAATATAGCAATCAGCCCCAGCATTTT. Protein: CASSLEYSNQPQHF.

This chain links TRBV7-9 with TRBJ1-2; D not certain. CDR1 and CDR2 from the germline V gene are SEHNR and FQNEAQ (reference sequence). This CDR3 spans 13 amino acids. The germline V and J ends were trimmed by 4 bases and 5 bases, with 11 bases remaining between them. The CDR3 DNA follows: TGTGCCAGCAGCTACGACGGTCGATATGGCTACACCTTC. It translates to CASSYDGRYGYTF. The entire variable domain, with the rest obtained from reference TRBV7-9 and TRBJ1-2, is as follows: DTGVSQNPRHKITKRGQNVTFRCDPISEHNRLYWYRQTLGQGPEFLTYFQNEAQLEKSRLLSDRFSAERPKGSFSTLEIQRTEQGDSAMYLCASSYDGRYGYTFGSGTRLTVV.

The rearrangement joins TRBV11-2 to TRBJ2-7; a possible D gene is TRBD2 (6 bases). V was pared by 4 bases and J by 7 bases, with 20 bases between. Germline V lookup: CDR1 SGHAT, CDR2 FQNNGV. The CDR3 is made up of 15 amino acids. The CDR3 DNA sequence: TGTGCCAGCAGCTCCGGAGAAGGGTCTGCGGGGGAGCAGTACTTC. Amino acid sequence: CASSSGEGSAGEQYF.

This clonotype has just a few counts. The chain links TRBV10-3 to TRBJ2-1; TRBD2 aligns across 10 bases. Germline V gene lookup returns CDR1 ENHRY and CDR2 SYGVKD. The ends lost 2 bases at V and 7 bases at J; junction bases unmatched: 8. The CDR3 totals 16 residues. The CDR3 DNA is TGTGCCATCAGTGAGAGGAGTACTAGCGGGATTAATGAGCAGTTCTTC. Amino acid sequence: CAISERSTSGINEQFF.

This clonotype was counted between two and nine times. V and J are TRBV7-2 and TRBJ2-3; 9 nucleotides match TRBD2. Germline trimming cut 0 bases from V and 2 bases from J; bases unmatched to any gene: 3. CDR3 length: 16 residues. Per the germline V gene, CDR1 is SGHTA and CDR2 is FQGNSA. CDR3 in DNA: TGTGCCAGCAGCTTAGCCCCTAGCGGGGACACAGATACGCAGTATTTT. It codes for CASSLAPSGDTDTQYF.